This entry concerns a single T cell receptor beta chain. Antigen unknown. These data belong to a study of blood T cells in healthy people across ages. The V end lost 0 bases, the J end lost 3 bases, and 10 bases lay between the germline ends. The CDR3 is made up of 14 amino acids. Germline V gene lookup returns CDR1 SGHRS and CDR2 YFSETQ. Broader study findings: The long-lived group displayed more naive CD4+ cells, plus higher diversity, than the aged donors did.

A J-beta primer mix and a sample-barcoded 5' primer were used in a second PCR of about 7 to 12 cycles. TCRdb re-analysed the 5' RACE reads in MiXCR, keeping a single row per CDR3 protein. The sample contains under 1 million distinct CDR3 sequences, around 42% of which appear only once. V and J are TRBV5-1 and TRBJ2-7, with unresolved D. The sequencing input was blood. This receptor was identified in a man aged 60-69 years in good health. The CDR3 spells CASSLEVQYYEQYF. In DNA form, the CDR3 reads TGCGCCAGCAGCTTGGAGGTCCAGTACTACGAGCAGTACTTC.